This entry describes one TCR beta chain. This clonotype was counted only a few times. No antigen is known for it. Base-call qualities are not available, and no considerably larger clone is one nucleotide away. Set within a cohort of healthcare workers in London, UK, this nested case-control study involved weekly PCR testing of nasopharyngeal swabs along with blood sampling. Healthcare workers were recruited during the week of the UK lockdown, between 23 and 31 March 2020, and followed weekly for up to 16 weeks. This entry comes from a study of early T cells in non-severe SARS-CoV-2 infection (dated by TCRdb to about 2021). Study-level background: Because TCR sequencing relied on bulk RNA taken from unsorted whole blood, pairing of alpha and beta chains was not possible.

General study outcomes and caveats: Matching against VDJdb was skewed toward anti-spike CD8 responses, likely underestimated virus-specific expansions, and missed private and CD4 specificities.

The method was 5' RACE. For sequencing, a NextSeq 500 was employed. To correct for sequencing error and PCR bias, the TCR library protocol tagged individual cDNA molecules with unique molecular identifiers. Sequencing covered both TCR alpha and beta chains, and within each sample the abundances of alpha and beta sequences were tightly co-correlated. Concerning the study's data processing: Decombinator V4 was used to perform V gene, J gene and CDR3 annotation of TCR sequences. TCRs were defined as expanded if a significant change between any two time points was detected under a Poisson model with p below 0.0001. TCR abundances were normalised to the total number of TCRs sequenced per sample and were expressed as counts per million. A search of VDJdb, accessed on 1 November 2021, was run for TCRs annotated to CMV, EBV and SARS-CoV-2, with TCRs annotated for multiple antigens excluded. TCRdb itself trimmed the public reads at Q25 with fastp, ran MiXCR and retained productive beta chains. Every CDR3 protein is listed once, alongside the most common genes and DNA of its rows. TCRdb, rather than the study authors, made the V and J calls. Across this sample there are some 39,000 distinct CDR3 sequences, with about 7% seen only once. Jointly, the top ten make up roughly 8.5% of the sample.

The sample taken for sequencing was whole blood. This clonotype was obtained from an adult who was a healthcare worker with PCR-confirmed SARS-CoV-2 infection or an uninfected control (not recorded which).

The CDR3 loop reads CASSPNPTIYEQYF. The DNA sequence is as follows: TGTGCCAGCAGCCCGAACCCTACCATCTACGAGCAGTACTTC. The sequence joins TRBV7-8 to TRBJ2-7, with the D gene uncertain. The germline V gene gives CDR1 as SGHVS and CDR2 as FQNEAQ. V is cut by 5 bases and J by 3 bases, and the space between the germline ends is 14 bases. Its CDR3 holds 14 amino acids, cysteine through phenylalanine. Only the CDR3 part of the read is kept: 42 bases, read in frame from the first base.